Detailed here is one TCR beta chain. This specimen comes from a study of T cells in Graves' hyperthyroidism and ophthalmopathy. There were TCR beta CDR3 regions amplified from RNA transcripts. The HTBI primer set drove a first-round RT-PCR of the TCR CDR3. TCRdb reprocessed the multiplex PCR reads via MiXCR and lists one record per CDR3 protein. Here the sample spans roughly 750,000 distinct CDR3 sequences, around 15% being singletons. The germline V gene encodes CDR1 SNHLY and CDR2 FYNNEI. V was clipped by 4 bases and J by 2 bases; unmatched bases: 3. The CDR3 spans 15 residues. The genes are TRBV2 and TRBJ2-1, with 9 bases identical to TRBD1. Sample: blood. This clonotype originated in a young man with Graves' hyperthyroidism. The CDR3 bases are TGTGCCAGCAGTGCGGACAGGGGCGCCTACAATGAGCAGTTCTTC. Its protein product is CASSADRGAYNEQFF. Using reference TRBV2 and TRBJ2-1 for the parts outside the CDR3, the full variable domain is EPEVTQTPSHQVTQMGQEVILRCVPISNHLYFYWYRQILGQKVEFLVSFYNNEISEKSEIFDDQFSVERPDGSNFTLKIRSTKLEDSAMYFCASSADRGAYNEQFFGPGTRLTVL.